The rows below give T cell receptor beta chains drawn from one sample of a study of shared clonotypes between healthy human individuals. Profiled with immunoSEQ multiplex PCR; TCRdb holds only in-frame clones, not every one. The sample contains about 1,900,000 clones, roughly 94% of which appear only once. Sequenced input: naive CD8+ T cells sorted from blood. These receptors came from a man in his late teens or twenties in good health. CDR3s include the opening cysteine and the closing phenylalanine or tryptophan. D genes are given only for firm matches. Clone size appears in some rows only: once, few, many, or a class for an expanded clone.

CDR3nt: TGTGCCAGCAGCTTCGGAAGGAACACTGAAGCTTTCTTT; CDR3aa: CASSFGRNTEAFF; j_gene: TRBJ1-1; v_gene: TRBV11-3; d_gene: NA; abundance: NA
CDR3nt: TGCGCCAGCAGCGCCGGCTGGGGGAGTCGGTACAATGAGCAGTTCTTC; CDR3aa: CASSAGWGSRYNEQFF; j_gene: TRBJ2-1; v_gene: TRBV10-1; d_gene: NA; abundance: NA
CDR3nt: TGCAGCGTTGAAGATAACACTGAAGCTTTCTTT; CDR3aa: CSVEDNTEAFF; j_gene: TRBJ1-1; v_gene: TRBV29-1; d_gene: NA; abundance: few
CDR3nt: TGTGCCAGCAGCCGATCATCGGGATACAATGAGCAGTTCTTC; CDR3aa: CASSRSSGYNEQFF; j_gene: TRBJ2-1; v_gene: TRBV7-9; d_gene: NA; abundance: NA
CDR3nt: TGTGCCAGCAGCTCGTCCGGGACTTTCTACAATGAGCAGTTCTTC; CDR3aa: CASSSSGTFYNEQFF; j_gene: TRBJ2-1; v_gene: TRBV9; d_gene: NA; abundance: NA
CDR3nt: TGCGCCAGCAGCCCCGGAAGGACAGGGGGCTACGAGCAGTACTTC; CDR3aa: CASSPGRTGGYEQYF; j_gene: TRBJ2-7; v_gene: TRBV4-1; d_gene: TRBD1; abundance: NA
CDR3nt: TGTGCCTGGAGGCCCCCAATTAACTACGAGCAGTACTTC; CDR3aa: CAWRPPINYEQYF; j_gene: TRBJ2-7; v_gene: TRBV30; d_gene: NA; abundance: NA
CDR3nt: TGTGCCTGGAACCCGGGACTTCTAACCTACGAGCAGTACTTC; CDR3aa: CAWNPGLLTYEQYF; j_gene: TRBJ2-7; v_gene: TRBV30; d_gene: NA; abundance: NA
CDR3nt: TGTGCCAGTAGTATACAGATTAGTATGAACACTGAAGCTTTCTTT; CDR3aa: CASSIQISMNTEAFF; j_gene: TRBJ1-1; v_gene: TRBV19; d_gene: NA; abundance: NA
CDR3nt: TGTGCCTGGAGTGTAGATGGAAATCAGCCCCAGCATTTT; CDR3aa: CAWSVDGNQPQHF; j_gene: TRBJ1-5; v_gene: TRBV30; d_gene: NA; abundance: NA
CDR3nt: TGCGCCAGCAGCTTAGCCTATAATTCACCCCTCCACTTT; CDR3aa: CASSLAYNSPLHF; j_gene: TRBJ1-6; v_gene: TRBV5-1; d_gene: NA; abundance: NA
CDR3nt: TGTGCCAGCAGCTTACCTTTCGGGACGAGCAATGAGCAGTTCTTC; CDR3aa: CASSLPFGTSNEQFF; j_gene: TRBJ2-1; v_gene: TRBV7-2; d_gene: NA; abundance: NA
CDR3nt: TGTGCCAGCAGCTTATTTTCTAGCGGAAACACCGGGGAGCTGTTTTTT; CDR3aa: CASSLFSSGNTGELFF; j_gene: TRBJ2-2; v_gene: TRBV7-9; d_gene: TRBD2; abundance: NA
CDR3nt: TGCGCCAGCAGCCAACTTCCTGGGGCAGGGTGGCAGCCCCAGCATTTT; CDR3aa: CASSQLPGAGWQPQHF; j_gene: TRBJ1-5; v_gene: TRBV4-1; d_gene: NA; abundance: once
CDR3nt: TGTGCCAGCAGCTTAGGTTTGGTCGGACACACTGAAGCTTTCTTT; CDR3aa: CASSLGLVGHTEAFF; j_gene: TRBJ1-1; v_gene: TRBV11-1; d_gene: NA; abundance: NA
CDR3nt: TGTGCCAGCAGTTTGGCTGCGCCCACACCCGGCTACACCTTC; CDR3aa: CASSLAAPTPGYTF; j_gene: TRBJ1-2; v_gene: TRBV2; d_gene: NA; abundance: NA